These 6 T cell receptor beta chains share one sample of origin, sequenced in a study of cytomegalovirus exposure and HLA in healthy donors. 13 Jbeta primers and 60 Vbeta primers were used for the PCR. Clones were read by immunoSEQ multiplex PCR, and TCRdb kept only the in-frame ones, dropping some. The table lists roughly 150,000 clones, 65% to 85% of them singletons. Input material: PBMCs. These receptors originate from a middle-aged woman in good health and CMV-seropositive.

V is TRBV19 and J is TRBJ2-2, with 9 bases fitting TRBD1. This CDR3 is 13 amino acids long. V was clipped by 9 bases and J by 8 bases; unmatched bases: 7. CDR1 LNHDA and CDR2 SQIVND come from the germline V gene (reference sequence). CDR3 in amino acids: CASLGQGRGELFF. DNA of the CDR3: TGTGCCAGCCTAGGACAGGGGAGGGGGGAGCTGTTTTTT.

The chain carries TRBV4-1 and TRBJ1-5, with D possibly being TRBD1 (5 bases). The V end lost 3 bases, the J end lost 2 bases, and 14 bases lay between the germline ends. The germline V gene encodes CDR1 MGHRA and CDR2 YSYEKL. The CDR3 has 16 amino acids. The CDR3 reads CASSQEGTLGNQPQHF. The DNA of the CDR3 is TGCGCCAGCAGCCAGGAGGGGACCCTCGGCAATCAGCCCCAGCATTTT.

This rearrangement joins TRBV7-3 to TRBJ2-1; TRBD2 aligns across 12 bases. V dropped 1 base and J dropped 7; count of bases not matched to a gene: 8. Germline V gene lookup returns CDR1 SGHTA and CDR2 FQGTGA. This CDR3 contains 17 residues. As DNA, the CDR3 is TGTGCCAGCAGCTTAATGGCTAGCGGGGGGGCCATTAATGAGCAGTTCTTC. Residues: CASSLMASGGAINEQFF. The entire variable domain, with the rest obtained from reference TRBV7-3 and TRBJ2-1, is as follows: GAGVSQTPSNKVTEKGKYVELRCDPISGHTALYWYRQSLGQGPEFLIYFQGTGAADDSGLPNDRFFAVRPEGSVSTLKIQRTERGDSAVYLCASSLMASGGAINEQFFGPGTRLTVL.

This clone was counted a few times. The CDR3 region has the DNA TGCGCCAGCAGCCAATGGGACTCATTGAACACTGAAGCTTTCTTT. It translates to CASSQWDSLNTEAFF. The chain links TRBV4-1 to TRBJ1-1, with D possibly TRBD1 on 5 matching bases. Trimming took off 2 bases at V and 0 bases at J, with 10 bases between the two ends. The CDR3 length is 15 residues. From germline, CDR1 is MGHRA and CDR2 YSYEKL.

The chain combines TRBV27 with TRBJ2-2; TRBD2 might be the D (6 bases). Germline CDR1 is MNHEY and CDR2 is SMNVEV (reference sequence). V was shortened by 6 bases and J by 2 bases, with 10 bases between the two germline ends. This CDR3 is built from 14 residues. The CDR3 DNA follows: TGTGCCAGCAGCCCACTAGCAAACACCGGGGAGCTGTTTTTT. Residues: CASSPLANTGELFF.

In DNA, the CDR3 is TGTGCCAGCAGCCCCAGGGCCAGCCTCTATGGCTACACCTTC. Amino acid sequence: CASSPRASLYGYTF. The genes are TRBV11-2 and TRBJ1-2; D perhaps matches TRBD1 (5 bases). V lost 5 bases and J 4 bases, leaving 14 bases between the germline ends. The CDR3 has 14 amino acids. The germline V gene has CDR1 SGHAT and CDR2 FQNNGV. Variable domain in full (rest from reference TRBV11-2 and TRBJ1-2): EAGVAQSPRYKIIEKRQSVAFWCNPISGHATLYWYQQILGQGPKLLIQFQNNGVVDDSQLPKDRFSAERLKGVDSTLKIQPAKLEDSAVYLCASSPRASLYGYTFGSGTRLTVV.